Below are 18 T cell receptor beta chains sequenced from a single sample in a study of metastatic and nonmetastatic thyroid tumors. Patients were all untreated before their thyroid surgery. TCRdb used MiXCR to call clones anew from the PCR reads. The table records tens of thousands of clones, about 16% of them present only once. Sequencing input: tumor tissue. These receptors all come from a female donor with papillary thyroid cancer or a benign thyroid nodule (not recorded which). Some clones in this sample may be carry-over from other donors' samples.

By its share, this clone is medium-sized. V and J are TRBV6-2 or TRBV6-3 and TRBJ2-1, with D perhaps matching TRBD2 (6 bases). Deletions cut 3 bases from V and 5 bases from J, with 8 bases between. Per the germline V gene, CDR1 is MNHEY and CDR2 is SVGEGT. The CDR3 extends over 13 amino acids. DNA for the CDR3: TGTGCCAGCAGTTATTGGACTAACAATGAGCAGTTCTTC. This encodes CASSYWTNNEQFF.

This clone occurred many times. The rearrangement joins TRBV7-9 to TRBJ1-1; no clear D gene. The CDR3 loop spans 14 amino acids. The germline CDR1 and CDR2 sequences are SEHNR and FQNEAQ (reference sequence). V was pared by 2 bases and J by 1 base, with 8 bases between. CDR3 loop: CASSLFDENTEAFF. For the CDR3, the DNA is TGTGCCAGCAGCTTATTCGACGAGAACACTGAAGCTTTCTTT.

This clone has ten or more counts. The chain links TRBV5-1 to TRBJ1-4, with D unresolved. CDR1 is SGHRS and CDR2 is YFSETQ in the germline V gene. This CDR3 comprises 13 residues. Trimming removed 1 base from V and 7 bases from J, with 8 bases in between. CDR3 in amino acids: CASSLSDFEKLFF. In DNA, the CDR3 is TGCGCCAGCAGCTTGTCAGACTTTGAAAAACTGTTTTTT.

Many counts were recorded for this clone. The chain joins TRBV20-1 to TRBJ2-1; 13 positions match TRBD2. The CDR3 sequence is 15 residues long. V gave up 0 bases and J gave up 7 bases; unmatched junction bases: 3. In germline, CDR1 is DFQATT, CDR2 SNEGSKA (reference sequence). The CDR3 loop is CSARDPGLAGNEQFF. In DNA, the CDR3 is TGCAGTGCTAGAGACCCGGGACTAGCGGGAAATGAGCAGTTCTTC.

On this clone itself: The conserved closing phenylalanine or tryptophan is absent in this CDR3, likely reflecting a read error. The chain uses TRBV7-6 and TRBJ2-7; the match to TRBD2 covers 9 bases. The ends lost 4 bases at V and 1 base at J; junction bases unmatched: 2. The CDR3 has 14 amino acids. CDR1 SGHVS and CDR2 FNYEAQ come from the germline V gene. CDR3 in amino acids: CASSYLAGSYEQYL. CDR3 DNA sequence: TGTGCCAGCAGCTATCTAGCGGGGTCCTACGAGCAGTACCTA.

Note on this clone: A single base separates this from a much larger clone, so it may be a read error. The chain recombines TRBV11-1 with TRBJ2-3; 9 bases are shared with TRBD2. This CDR3 is 17 amino acids long. CDR1 is SGHAT and CDR2 is FQDESV in the germline V gene (reference sequence). V shed 7 bases and J 2 bases; nucleotides not matched to a gene: 13. The CDR3 loop reads CASTYHAGGSVTDTQYF. The CDR3 nucleotides are TGTGCCAGCACCTATCACGCGGGAGGGTCCGTCACAGATACGCAGTATTTT. The variable domain in full, completed from reference TRBV11-1 and TRBJ2-3, reads EAEVAQSPRYKITEKSQAVAFWCDPISGHATLYWYRQILGQGPELLVQFQDESVVDDSQLPKDRFSAERLKGVDSTLKIQPAELGDSAMYLCASTYHAGGSVTDTQYFGPGTRLTVL.

This clone was counted at least ten times. The V call is TRBV20-1, the J call TRBJ2-7; D remains ambiguous. The CDR3 is 10 residues long. V was shortened by 6 bases and J by 4 bases, with 7 bases between the two germline ends. Germline V gene sequence: CDR1 DFQATT, CDR2 SNEGSKA (reference sequence). The chain's CDR3 is CSAYHYEQYF. The CDR3 DNA is TGCAGTGCCTATCATTACGAGCAGTACTTC.

In this sample, this clone turned up many times. This chain joins TRBV15 and TRBJ2-2; TRBD1 matches at 7 bases. V trimming: 0 bases; J trimming: 4 bases; junction bases outside the gene matches: 2. CDR3 length: 15 residues. Germline lookup yields CDR1 LNHNV and CDR2 YYDKDF (reference sequence). The chain's CDR3 is CATSREQGSTGELFF. The CDR3 region has the DNA TGTGCCACCAGCAGAGAACAGGGGAGCACCGGGGAGCTGTTTTTT.

By share of the sample, this clone is medium-sized. The V call is TRBV7-2, the J call TRBJ2-7, with 8 bases fitting TRBD1. V lost 4 bases and J lost 3; bases outside the gene matches: 5. CDR1 SGHTA and CDR2 FQGNSA come from the germline V gene. There are 14 residues in the CDR3. The CDR3 region has the DNA TGTGCCAGCAGCTCCCGGACAGGGTTCTACGAGCAGTACTTC. The encoded protein is CASSSRTGFYEQYF. Combining the CDR3 with reference TRBV7-2 and TRBJ2-7 gives the whole variable domain GAGVSQSPSNKVTEKGKDVELRCDPISGHTALYWYRQSLGQGLEFLIYFQGNSAPDKSGLPSDRFSAERTGGSVSTLTIQRTQQEDSAVYLCASSSRTGFYEQYFGPGTRLTVT.

This sequence joins TRBV28 and TRBJ1-2; perhaps TRBD1 as D (6 bases). Germline values: CDR1 MDHEN, CDR2 SYDVKM. V was shortened by 6 bases and J by 7 bases, with 12 bases between the two germline ends. This CDR3 contains 12 residues. The DNA for the CDR3 is TGTGCCAGCAGCTCAGGGGTCTTTGGCTACACCTTC. Translation gives CASSSGVFGYTF.

This clone showed up many times. The chain is built from TRBV5-8 and TRBJ1-1; D gene unclear. Looked up from germline, CDR1 is SGHTS and CDR2 is YDEGEE. The CDR3 extends over 13 amino acids. The V end lost 6 bases, the J end lost 1 base, and 10 bases lay between the germline ends. CDR3 coding DNA: TGTGCCAGCACCCTAGGTGGGAACACTGAAGCTTTCTTT. This codes for CASTLGGNTEAFF.

This chain connects TRBV11-2 to TRBJ2-7, with a possible D match to TRBD1 (5 bases). Trimming removed 6 bases from V and 5 bases from J, with 17 bases in between. CDR3 length equals 14 residues. Germline loops: CDR1 SGHAT, CDR2 FQNNGV. The CDR3 bases are TGTGCCAGCAGTGAGTCCTGGGGCCGTCACGAGCAGTACTTC. Its protein is CASSESWGRHEQYF.

Turning to this clone: The junction and the germline gene differ at one end; a read error may be behind it. The rearrangement uses TRBV6-1 and TRBJ1-2; D ambiguous. The CDR3 covers 11 residues. Germline loops: CDR1 MNHNS, CDR2 SASEGT. The CDR3 DNA sequence: TGTGCCAGCAGTGAAGAGGTCCGGATCGCCTTC. Protein product: CASSEEVRIAF.

This clone was counted ten times or more. A much larger clone differs by one base, so this may be a read error. Other DNA sequences in the sample encode the same CDR3. The chain uses TRBV18 and TRBJ2-6; D could derive from TRBD1 or TRBD2 (5 bases each). V was trimmed by 4 bases and J by 4 bases, leaving 14 bases between them. CDR3 length equals 16 residues. Germline V lookup: CDR1 KGHSH, CDR2 LQKENI. The CDR3 reads CASSRDDYSGANVLTF. CDR3 nucleotides: TGTGCCAGCTCACGGGACGACTACTCCGGGGCCAACGTCCTGACTTTC.

Ten or more counts support this clone. The chain employs TRBV18 and TRBJ1-2, with TRBD1 matching over 8 bases. The CDR3 sequence is 15 residues long. Germline assignment: CDR1 KGHSH and CDR2 LQKENI. V was clipped by 5 bases and J by 8 bases; unmatched bases: 13. The CDR3 bases are TGTGCCAGCTCAATCGGACAGGGTGAATCCTCGGGCTACACCTTC. Encoded protein: CASSIGQGESSGYTF. The full variable domain, in which reference TRBV18 and TRBJ1-2 provide the parts outside the CDR3, is NAGVMQNPRHLVRRRGQEARLRCSPMKGHSHVYWYRQLPEEGLKFMVYLQKENIIDESGMPKERFSAEFPKEGPSILRIQQVVRGDSAAYFCASSIGQGESSGYTFGSGTRLTVV.

This clone was observed many times. This chain connects TRBV30 to TRBJ1-4; the D gene is possibly TRBD1 (6 bases). V was pared by 1 base and J by 5 bases, with 17 bases between. The length of the CDR3 is 16 residues. Germline-derived CDR1 and CDR2 are GTSNPN and SVGIG (reference sequence). The CDR3 loop reads CAWSARGSSGNEKLFF. CDR3 sequence (DNA): TGTGCCTGGAGTGCAAGGGGGTCGTCGGGGAATGAAAAACTGTTTTTT.

This clone was counted many times. The chain carries TRBV7-8 and TRBJ1-6; D ambiguous. With 5 bases removed from V and 3 bases from J, the gap between germline ends came to 2 bases. CDR1 and CDR2 from the germline V gene are SGHVS and FQNEAQ. This CDR3 contains 12 residues. As DNA, the CDR3 is TGTGCCAGCAGCCACTATAATTCACCCCTCCACTTT. As protein: CASSHYNSPLHF.

In its sample, this clone ranks as medium-sized. V is TRBV28 and J is TRBJ1-6, with D possibly matching TRBD1 (5 bases). The CDR3 extends over 12 amino acids. The V end was cut by 7 bases, the J end by 12 bases, with 13 bases between. Germline loops: CDR1 MDHEN, CDR2 SYDVKM. DNA for the CDR3: TGTGCCAGCACCCCCCCGAGGGGACCCCTCCACTTT. This sequence encodes CASTPPRGPLHF.